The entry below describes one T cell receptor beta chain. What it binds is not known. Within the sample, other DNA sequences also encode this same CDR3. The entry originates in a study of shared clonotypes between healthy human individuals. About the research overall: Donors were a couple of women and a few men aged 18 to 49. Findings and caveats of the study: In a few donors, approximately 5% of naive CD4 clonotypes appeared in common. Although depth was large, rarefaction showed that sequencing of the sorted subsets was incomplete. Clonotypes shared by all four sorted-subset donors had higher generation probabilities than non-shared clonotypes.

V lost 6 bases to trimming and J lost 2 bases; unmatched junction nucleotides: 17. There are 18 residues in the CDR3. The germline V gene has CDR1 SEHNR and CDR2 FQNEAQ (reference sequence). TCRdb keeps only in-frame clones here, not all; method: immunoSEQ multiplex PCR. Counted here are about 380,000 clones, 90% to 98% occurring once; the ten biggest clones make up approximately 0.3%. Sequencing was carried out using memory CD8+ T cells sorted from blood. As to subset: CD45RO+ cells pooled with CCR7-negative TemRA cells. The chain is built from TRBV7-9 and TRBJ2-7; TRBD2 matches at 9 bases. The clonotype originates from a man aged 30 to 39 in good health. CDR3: CASSTTSGVEARAYEQYF. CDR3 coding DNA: TGTGCCAGCAGTACGACTAGCGGTGTGGAAGCACGGGCCTACGAGCAGTACTTC.